Below are 19 T cell receptor beta chains sequenced from a single sample in a study of shared clonotypes between healthy human individuals. Produced via immunoSEQ multiplex PCR; TCRdb's table is partial and in-frame only. The table lists about 1 million clones, about 76% of them singletons. Sequenced sample: memory CD4+ T cells sorted from blood. The subset: CD45RA-negative fraction. The receptors here all came from a man younger than 35 in good health.

V is TRBV4-2 and J is TRBJ1-3; D gene uncertain. CDR1 is LGHNA and CDR2 is YNFKEQ in the germline V gene. Trimming stripped 0 bases from V and 1 base from J, with 4 bases between. CDR3 length equals 14 residues. CDR3 region: CASSQDPSGNTIYF. CDR3 nucleotide sequence: TGTGCCAGCAGCCAAGATCCGTCTGGAAACACCATATATTTT.

V usage is TRBV9 and J usage is TRBJ2-2; D gene unclear. The CDR3 sequence is 15 residues long. Looked up from germline, CDR1 is SGDLS and CDR2 is YYNGEE. V lost 0 bases and J 5 bases, leaving 11 bases between the germline ends. The CDR3 nucleotides are TGTGCCAGCAGCGTAGGTAGTGTGGGAACCGGGGAGCTGTTTTTT. Its translation: CASSVGSVGTGELFF.

This clone has only a few counts. This chain connects TRBV2 to TRBJ2-5; either TRBD1 or TRBD2 may fit D (5 bases each). This CDR3 has 13 residues. CDR1 is SNHLY and CDR2 is FYNNEI in the germline V gene. The V gene lost 5 bases and the J gene lost 7 bases, with 14 bases spanning the gap. CDR3 bases: TGTGCCAGCAGTACCCGGGACCGGGGGACCCAGTACTTC. It encodes CASSTRDRGTQYF.

The chain uses TRBV5-4 and TRBJ2-5, with TRBD2 matching 13 bases. V trimming: 4 bases; J trimming: 4 bases; junction bases outside the gene matches: 7. This CDR3 has 16 amino acids. CDR1 is SGHNT and CDR2 is YYREEE in the germline V gene (reference sequence). The CDR3 region is CASSRTSGSRRETQYF. CDR3 in DNA: TGTGCCAGCAGCCGGACTAGCGGGAGCCGCCGAGAGACCCAGTACTTC.

The chain is built from TRBV10-2 and TRBJ1-4, with D tentatively TRBD1 (6 bases). The CDR3 totals 17 residues. Germline assignment: CDR1 WSHSY and CDR2 SAAADI. Trimming removed 6 bases at V and 4 bases at J, with 21 bases between. The CDR3 loop is CASRPDRINPDNEKLFF. As DNA, the CDR3 is TGCGCCAGCAGACCCGACAGGATCAACCCCGATAATGAAAAACTGTTTTTT.

The rearrangement joins TRBV5-1 to TRBJ2-5; 7 bases are a match to TRBD1. V gave up 6 bases and J gave up 5 bases; unmatched junction bases: 10. Per germline, CDR1 SGHRS and CDR2 YFSETQ. This CDR3 has 14 amino acids. In DNA, the CDR3 is TGCGCCAGCACTACACAGGGGATTAGGGAGACCCAGTACTTC. This translates into CASTTQGIRETQYF.

This clone was observed at least ten times. This chain joins TRBV6-6 and TRBJ1-2, with D perhaps matching TRBD1 (5 bases). CDR3 size: 11 residues. V gave up 5 bases and J gave up 8 bases, with 9 bases separating them. Germline V gene lookup returns CDR1 MNHNY and CDR2 SVGAGI (reference sequence). CDR3 region: CASSPGSGYTF. CDR3 nucleotides: TGTGCCAGCAGTCCAGGGTCCGGCTACACCTTC.

The gene calls are TRBV7-2 and TRBJ2-7; 11 bases line up with TRBD2. CDR1 and CDR2 from the germline V gene are SGHTA and FQGNSA. With V trimmed by 3 bases and J by 6 bases, 7 bases remained unmatched. The CDR3 runs 15 residues. CDR3 loop: CASSFRGLAGGEQYF. The CDR3 nucleotides are TGTGCCAGCAGCTTCCGAGGACTAGCGGGTGGCGAGCAGTACTTC.

The chain has TRBV7-9 and TRBJ1-6; D uncertain. The V gene's germline CDR1 is SEHNR and CDR2 FQNEAQ (reference sequence). This CDR3 has 13 residues. V dropped 5 bases and J dropped 9 bases, with 11 bases sitting between them. The CDR3 sequence is CASSPRGFSPLHF. DNA of the CDR3: TGTGCCAGCAGCCCACGCGGGTTTTCACCCCTCCACTTT.

The rearrangement links TRBV25-1 to TRBJ1-6, with D unclear. The V end was cut by 5 bases, the J end by 7 bases, with 12 bases between. Germline-derived CDR1 and CDR2 are MGHDK and SYGVNS. The CDR3 is 14 amino acids. The CDR3 DNA is TGTGCCAGCAGTCCTCCAGGACCGAATTCACCCCTCCACTTT. Its translation is CASSPPGPNSPLHF.

This clone was observed a handful of times. V is TRBV5-5 and J is TRBJ2-2; D is perhaps TRBD1 (6 bases). The CDR3 extends over 15 amino acids. The V gene's germline CDR1 is SGHKS and CDR2 YYEKEE (reference sequence). Trimming shortened V by 2 bases and J by 5 bases, and 13 bases separated the two germline ends. CDR3 sequence: CASSFWQGGTGELFF. CDR3 bases: TGTGCCAGCAGCTTCTGGCAAGGGGGTACCGGGGAGCTGTTTTTT.

The chain carries TRBV5-8 and TRBJ2-2; D is uncertain. CDR1 SGHTS and CDR2 YDEGEE come from the germline V gene. This CDR3 comprises 16 residues. Trimming took off 0 bases at V and 8 bases at J, with 17 bases between the two ends. CDR3 coding DNA: TGTGCCAGCAGCTTGGATCCGGCCCCCCCAAAGGGGGAGCTGTTTTTT. This sequence encodes CASSLDPAPPKGELFF.

This chain uses TRBV7-2 with TRBJ2-1; D possibly corresponds to TRBD2 (5 bases). In germline, CDR1 is SGHTA, CDR2 FQGNSA. With 4 bases removed from V and 6 bases from J, the gap between germline ends came to 10 bases. The CDR3 runs 13 residues. In nucleotides, the CDR3 is TGTGCCAGCAGCTGGCTCGCGGGCAATGAGCAGTTCTTC. Protein product: CASSWLAGNEQFF.

This clone came up once. The CDR3 is CASSQEGRGGSYTDTQYF. CDR3 sequence (DNA): TGCGCCAGCAGCCAAGAGGGGAGGGGGGGTTCCTACACAGATACGCAGTATTTT. The V call is TRBV4-1, the J call TRBJ2-3; weak D call: TRBD2 (7 bases). The germline V and J ends were trimmed by 0 bases and 2 bases, with 18 bases remaining between them. The germline V gene encodes CDR1 MGHRA and CDR2 YSYEKL. CDR3 length equals 18 residues.

About this clone: The sample has other DNA sequences that encode this CDR3 too. This chain joins TRBV5-1 and TRBJ2-7; 11 nucleotides line up with TRBD2. The CDR3 totals 14 residues. The ends lost 4 bases at V and 0 bases at J; junction bases unmatched: 0. Looked up from germline, CDR1 is SGHRS and CDR2 is YFSETQ. Written as DNA, the CDR3 is TGCGCCAGCAGCACTAGCGGGGGCTCCTACGAGCAGTACTTC. This codes for CASSTSGGSYEQYF. Using reference TRBV5-1 and TRBJ2-7 for the parts outside the CDR3, the full variable domain is KAGVTQTPRYLIKTRGQQVTLSCSPISGHRSVSWYQQTPGQGLQFLFEYFSETQRNKGNFPGRFSGRQFSNSRSEMNVSTLELGDSALYLCASSTSGGSYEQYFGPGTRLTVT.

The gene calls are TRBV20-1 and TRBJ2-7, with 9 bases that match TRBD2. The CDR3 sequence is 11 residues long. V was pared by 8 bases and J by 7 bases, with 6 bases of the junction left unmatched. Per germline, CDR1 DFQATT and CDR2 SNEGSKA (reference sequence). The chain's CDR3 is CSPLAGLEQYF. The CDR3 DNA reads TGCAGTCCACTAGCGGGTTTAGAGCAGTACTTC.

The chain has TRBV7-2 and TRBJ2-3; D is undetermined. V was cut by 2 bases and J by 5 bases, with 11 bases left in between. This CDR3 comprises 14 residues. Germline V gene data show CDR1 as SGHTA and CDR2 as FQGNSA. DNA for the CDR3: TGTGCCAGCAGCTTAAGACGGAAGGGAGATACGCAGTATTTT. It translates to CASSLRRKGDTQYF.

The chain has TRBV2 and TRBJ1-1; no clear D. The CDR3 length is 14 residues. Trimming removed 4 bases from V and 1 base from J, with 10 bases in between. Germline V gene lookup returns CDR1 SNHLY and CDR2 FYNNEI. The CDR3 DNA reads as TGTGCCAGCAGTGTCCGGCGGGAGAACACTGAAGCTTTCTTT. This encodes CASSVRRENTEAFF.

Details on this clone: This same CDR3 is encoded by further DNA sequences in the sample. The chain carries TRBV5-1 and TRBJ1-1; D is uncertain. CDR1 and CDR2 (germline): SGHRS, YFSETQ. Trimming stripped 1 base from V and 0 bases from J, with 7 bases between. This CDR3 is 14 amino acids long. CDR3 bases: TGCGCCAGCAGCTTGAGGACGGTGAACACTGAAGCTTTCTTT. Protein sequence: CASSLRTVNTEAFF.